The T cell receptor (beta chain) described here comes from a study of control samples from healthy donors and cancer patients. This clone was seen just once. The method was immunoSEQ multiplex PCR; TCRdb's version includes in-frame clones alone and lacks a portion of them. The sample includes roughly 170,000 clones, more than 85% of them seen just once. The clonotype originates from a woman between 40 and 50 years old in good health. Sequencing input: blood.

CDR3 in amino acids: CASSTKQGMNTEAFF. The CDR3 DNA sequence: TGCGCCAGCAGCACTAAACAGGGGATGAACACTGAAGCTTTCTTT. This chain joins TRBV4-1 and TRBJ1-1, with 7 bases fitting TRBD1. V trimming: 5 bases; J trimming: 0 bases; junction bases outside the gene matches: 6. The CDR3 extends over 15 amino acids. CDR1 MGHRA and CDR2 YSYEKL come from the germline V gene.